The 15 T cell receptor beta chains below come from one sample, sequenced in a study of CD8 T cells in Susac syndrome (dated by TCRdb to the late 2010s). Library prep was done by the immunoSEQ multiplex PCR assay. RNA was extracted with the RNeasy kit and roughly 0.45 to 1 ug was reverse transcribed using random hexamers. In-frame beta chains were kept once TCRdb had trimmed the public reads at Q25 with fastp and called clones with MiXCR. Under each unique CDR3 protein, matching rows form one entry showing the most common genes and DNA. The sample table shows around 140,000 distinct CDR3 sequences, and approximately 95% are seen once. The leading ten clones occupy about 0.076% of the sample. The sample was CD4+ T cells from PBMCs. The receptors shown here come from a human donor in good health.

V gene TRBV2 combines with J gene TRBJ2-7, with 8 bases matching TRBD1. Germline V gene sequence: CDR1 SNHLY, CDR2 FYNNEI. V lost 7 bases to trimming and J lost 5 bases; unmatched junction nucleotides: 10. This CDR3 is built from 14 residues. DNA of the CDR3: TGTGCCAGCACCTTAATACAGGGGGTCAACGAGCAGTACTTC. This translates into CASTLIQGVNEQYF.

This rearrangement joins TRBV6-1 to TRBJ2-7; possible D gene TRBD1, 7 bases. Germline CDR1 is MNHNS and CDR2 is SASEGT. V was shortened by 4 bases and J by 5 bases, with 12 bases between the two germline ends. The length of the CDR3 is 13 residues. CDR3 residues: CASSGQGGDEQYF. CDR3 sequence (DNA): TGTGCCAGCAGTGGACAGGGAGGCGACGAGCAGTACTTC.

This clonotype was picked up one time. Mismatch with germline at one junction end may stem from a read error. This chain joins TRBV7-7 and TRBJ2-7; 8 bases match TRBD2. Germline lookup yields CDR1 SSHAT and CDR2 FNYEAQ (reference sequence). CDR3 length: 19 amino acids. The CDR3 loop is CASSPRLATRGSLSYEQYF. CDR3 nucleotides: TGTGCTAGCAGCCCAAGACTAGCGACCCGAGGGAGCCTCTCCTACGAGCAGTACTTC.

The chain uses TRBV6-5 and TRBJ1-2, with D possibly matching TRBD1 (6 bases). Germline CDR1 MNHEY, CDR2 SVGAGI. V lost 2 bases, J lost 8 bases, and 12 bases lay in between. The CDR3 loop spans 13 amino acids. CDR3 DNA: TGTGCCAGCAGTTACGGGGGGGCAGGCGGCTACACCTTC. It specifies CASSYGGAGGYTF.

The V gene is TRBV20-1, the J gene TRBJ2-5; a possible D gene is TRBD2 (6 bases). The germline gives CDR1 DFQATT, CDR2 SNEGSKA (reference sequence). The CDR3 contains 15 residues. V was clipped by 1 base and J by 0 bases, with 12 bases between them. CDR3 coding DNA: TGCAGTGCTAGAGTCCCCGGGAGTTACCAAGAGACCCAGTACTTC. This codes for CSARVPGSYQETQYF.

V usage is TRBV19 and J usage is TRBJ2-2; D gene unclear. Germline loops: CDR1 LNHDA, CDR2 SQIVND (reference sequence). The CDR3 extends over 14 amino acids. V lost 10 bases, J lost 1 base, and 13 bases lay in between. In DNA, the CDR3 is TGTGCCACCTCACGAACGAGGAACACCGGGGAGCTGTTTTTT. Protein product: CATSRTRNTGELFF.

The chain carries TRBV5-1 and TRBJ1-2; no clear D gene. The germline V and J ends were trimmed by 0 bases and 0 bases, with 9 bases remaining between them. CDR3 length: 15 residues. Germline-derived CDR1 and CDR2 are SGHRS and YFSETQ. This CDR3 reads CASSLETPTNYGYTF. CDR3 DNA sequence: TGCGCCAGCAGCTTGGAGACACCCACTAACTATGGCTACACCTTC.

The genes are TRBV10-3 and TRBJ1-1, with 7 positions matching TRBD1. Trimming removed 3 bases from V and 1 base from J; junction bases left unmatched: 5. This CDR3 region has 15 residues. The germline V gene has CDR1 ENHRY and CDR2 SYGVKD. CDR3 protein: CAISEVRGRNTEAFF. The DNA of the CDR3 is TGTGCCATCAGTGAAGTGAGGGGGCGGAACACTGAAGCTTTCTTT.

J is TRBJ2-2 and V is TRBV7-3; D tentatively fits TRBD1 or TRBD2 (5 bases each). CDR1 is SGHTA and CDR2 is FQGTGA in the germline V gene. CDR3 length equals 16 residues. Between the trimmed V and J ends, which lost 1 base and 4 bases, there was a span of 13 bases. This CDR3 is CASSLMGPSGTGELFF. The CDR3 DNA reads TGTGCCAGCAGCTTAATGGGACCCTCGGGCACCGGGGAGCTGTTTTTT.

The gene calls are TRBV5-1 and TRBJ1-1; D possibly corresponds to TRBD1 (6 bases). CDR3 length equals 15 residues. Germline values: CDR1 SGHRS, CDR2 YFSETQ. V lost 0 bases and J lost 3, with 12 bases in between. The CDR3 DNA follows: TGCGCCAGCAGCTTGGGAGGGGGTAGGGACACTGAAGCTTTCTTT. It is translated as CASSLGGGRDTEAFF.

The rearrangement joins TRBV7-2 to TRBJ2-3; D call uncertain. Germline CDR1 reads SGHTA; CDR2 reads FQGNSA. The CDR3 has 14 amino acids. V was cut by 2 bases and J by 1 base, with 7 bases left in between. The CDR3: CASSLRHRTDTQYF. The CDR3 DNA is TGTGCCAGCAGCTTAAGACACCGCACAGATACGCAGTATTTT.

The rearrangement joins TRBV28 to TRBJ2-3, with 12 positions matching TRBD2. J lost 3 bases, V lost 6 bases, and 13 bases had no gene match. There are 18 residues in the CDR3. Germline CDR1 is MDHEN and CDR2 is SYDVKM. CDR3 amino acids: CASSLTSGRIGGTDTQYF. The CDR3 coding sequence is TGTGCCAGCAGCCTGACTAGCGGGAGAATTGGGGGGACAGATACGCAGTATTTT. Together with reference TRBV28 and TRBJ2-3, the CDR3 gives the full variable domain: DVKVTQSSRYLVKRTGEKVFLECVQDMDHENMFWYRQDPGLGLRLIYFSYDVKMKEKGDIPEGYSVSREKKERFSLILESASTNQTSMYLCASSLTSGRIGGTDTQYFGPGTRLTVL.

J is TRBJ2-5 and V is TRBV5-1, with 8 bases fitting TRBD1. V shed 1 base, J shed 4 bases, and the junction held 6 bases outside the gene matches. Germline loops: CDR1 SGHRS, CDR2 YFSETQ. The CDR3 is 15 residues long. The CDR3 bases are TGCGCCAGCAGCTTGCCCGGACAGGGACCAGAGACCCAGTACTTC. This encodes CASSLPGQGPETQYF.

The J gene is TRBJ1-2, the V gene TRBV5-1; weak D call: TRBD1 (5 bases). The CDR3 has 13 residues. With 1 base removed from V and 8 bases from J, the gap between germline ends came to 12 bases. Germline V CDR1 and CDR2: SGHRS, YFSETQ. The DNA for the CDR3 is TGCGCCAGCAGCTTGCAGGGTTCGGAAGGCTACACCTTC. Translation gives CASSLQGSEGYTF.

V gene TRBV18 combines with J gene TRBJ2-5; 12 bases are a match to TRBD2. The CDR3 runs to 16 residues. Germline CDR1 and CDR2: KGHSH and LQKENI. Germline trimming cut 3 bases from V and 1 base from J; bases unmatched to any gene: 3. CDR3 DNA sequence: TGTGCCAGCTCACCGTTACTAGCGGGGGGCCAAGAGACCCAGTACTTC. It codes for CASSPLLAGGQETQYF.